Presented here are 16 T cell receptor beta chains from one specimen sequenced in a study of blood T cells in healthy people across ages. Next came a second PCR, run for about 7 to 12 cycles, which used a sample-barcoded 5' primer along with a J-beta primer mix. A single record per CDR3 protein comes from TCRdb applying MiXCR to the 5' RACE reads. The sample lists 650,000 to 800,000 distinct CDR3 sequences; roughly 44% were seen once. The specimen sequenced was blood. These receptors originate from a man between 60 and 70 years old in good health.

The chain joins TRBV27 to TRBJ2-5; 9 bases map to TRBD1. CDR3 length: 16 amino acids. Trimming took 7 bases from V and 11 from J; bases not matched to a gene: 20. Germline V CDR1 and CDR2: MNHEY, SMNVEV (reference sequence). The CDR3 region is CASNWKSRDRVGEQYF. The DNA of the CDR3 is TGTGCCAGCAATTGGAAGTCCCGGGACAGGGTGGGGGAGCAGTACTTC.

The chain recombines TRBV2 with TRBJ2-7; 12 bases line up with TRBD2. CDR1 SNHLY and CDR2 FYNNEI come from the germline V gene. CDR3 size: 16 residues. V trimming: 1 base; J trimming: 7 bases; junction bases outside the gene matches: 8. CDR3 amino acids: CASSEGTSGVYNEQYF. In DNA, the CDR3 is TGTGCCAGCAGTGAAGGGACTAGCGGGGTCTACAATGAGCAGTACTTC. Full variable domain (outside the CDR3, taken from reference TRBV2 and TRBJ2-7): EPEVTQTPSHQVTQMGQEVILRCVPISNHLYFYWYRQILGQKVEFLVSFYNNEISEKSEIFDDQFSVERPDGSNFTLKIRSTKLEDSAMYFCASSEGTSGVYNEQYFGPGTRLTVT.

The CDR3 region is CAISGRENTGELFF. Here the CDR3 DNA reads TGTGCCATCAGTGGTCGGGAAAACACCGGGGAGCTGTTTTTT. J is TRBJ2-2 and V is TRBV10-3; tentatively, D is TRBD2 (5 bases). The CDR3 is made up of 14 amino acids. CDR1 and CDR2 (germline): ENHRY, SYGVKD. Trimming left V 4 bases short and J 2 bases short, with 8 bases between.

The chain is built from TRBV30 and TRBJ2-1, with D maybe TRBD1 (5 bases). The J call is uncertain, as TRBJ2-7 better fits the DNA end. This CDR3 comprises 14 residues. Germline V gives CDR1 GTSNPN, CDR2 SVGIG (reference sequence). For the CDR3, the DNA is TGTGCCTGGAGTGTGAAGGGGTTCTACAATGAGCAGTACTTC. It is translated as CAWSVKGFYNEQYF.

The V call is TRBV13, the J call TRBJ2-7, with D hard to call. Germline CDR1 reads PRHDT; CDR2 reads FYEKMQ (reference sequence). The CDR3 loop spans 14 amino acids. Deletions cut 5 bases from V and 0 bases from J, with 11 bases between. CDR3 protein: CASSPYGSSYEQYF. The CDR3 DNA reads TGTGCCAGCAGCCCCTATGGCAGCTCCTACGAGCAGTACTTC.

The V and J genes are TRBV13 and TRBJ2-6; TRBD2 is a possible D gene (6 bases). This CDR3 spans 17 amino acids. Germline lookup yields CDR1 PRHDT and CDR2 FYEKMQ (reference sequence). V lost 5 bases and J 1 base, leaving 15 bases between the germline ends. The CDR3 nucleotides are TGTGCCAGCAGCCCCGGAGGGATTGGGTCTGGGGCCAACGTCCTGACTTTC. Its protein product is CASSPGGIGSGANVLTF.

This clonotype was detected only a few times. The J gene is TRBJ2-1, the V gene TRBV7-8; perhaps TRBD1 as D (6 bases). The V end lost 4 bases, the J end lost 5 bases, and 12 bases lay between the germline ends. Germline V gives CDR1 SGHVS, CDR2 FQNEAQ. CDR3 length: 14 residues. CDR3 residues: CASSSGQINNEQFF. The CDR3 DNA reads TGTGCCAGCAGCTCTGGACAGATAAACAATGAGCAGTTCTTC.

The V and J genes are TRBV10-3 and TRBJ2-7; D remains unclear. V was trimmed by 6 bases and J by 5 bases, leaving 14 bases between them. Germline assignment: CDR1 ENHRY and CDR2 SYGVKD. The CDR3 loop spans 13 amino acids. The CDR3 bases are TGTGCCATCAGCCTTGGGGTTTGGGACGAGCAGTACTTC. It codes for CAISLGVWDEQYF.

Worth noting for this clonotype: The germline gene is not matched at one end of the junction; a read error may be the cause. J is TRBJ2-7 and V is TRBV5-1; D gene unclear. CDR3 length: 13 residues. Germline values: CDR1 SGHRS, CDR2 YFSETQ. The CDR3 spells CAISLRGSYEQYF. DNA for the CDR3: TGCGCCATCAGCTTGAGAGGCTCCTACGAGCAGTACTTC.

The chain recombines TRBV12-3 or TRBV12-4 with TRBJ2-3; a possible D gene is TRBD1 (5 bases). V was cut by 2 bases and J by 4 bases, with 16 bases left in between. CDR3 size: 16 residues. The CDR3 reads CASSLILAVGPDTQYF. CDR3 bases: TGTGCCAGCAGTTTAATATTGGCGGTGGGGCCAGATACGCAGTATTTT.

This rearrangement joins TRBV24-1 to TRBJ2-1; 7 nucleotides agree with TRBD1. Unmatched junction bases numbered 3, after V lost 7 bases and J lost 7 bases. The CDR3 is 12 amino acids. Germline CDR1 is KGHDR and CDR2 is SFDVKD. The CDR3 bases are TGTGCCACCAGAGGGACAGATAATGAGCAGTTCTTC. Its translation: CATRGTDNEQFF.

This clonotype was counted a few times. The V and J genes are TRBV6-2 or TRBV6-3 and TRBJ2-3, with D possibly matching TRBD1 (6 bases). V shed 9 bases and J shed 0 bases, with 16 bases lying between them. The CDR3 covers 15 residues. From germline, CDR1 is MNHEY and CDR2 SVGEGT. CDR3: CASSRSGESTDTQYF. The CDR3 DNA is TGTGCCAGTAGTCGATCAGGGGAGAGCACAGATACGCAGTATTTT.

The genes are TRBV20-1 and TRBJ1-6, with TRBD1 matching 10 bases. After removal of 0 bases from V and 7 bases from J, the junction contained 3 bases not matched to a gene. Germline CDR1 reads DFQATT; CDR2 reads SNEGSKA (reference sequence). This CDR3 has 15 residues. CDR3 protein: CSARDPGQGNSPLHF. CDR3 in DNA: TGCAGTGCTAGAGATCCGGGACAGGGGAATTCACCCCTCCACTTT.

The V gene is TRBV3-1, the J gene TRBJ2-7, with 8 bases matching TRBD1. There are 14 residues in the CDR3. The ends lost 1 base at V and 4 bases at J; junction bases unmatched: 3. Germline lookup yields CDR1 LGHDT and CDR2 YNNKEL (reference sequence). CDR3 bases: TGTGCCAGCAGCCAAGGGACAGGGCTGTACGAGCAGTACTTC. Encoded protein: CASSQGTGLYEQYF.

This chain links TRBV20-1 with TRBJ1-1, with D possibly matching TRBD1 (5 bases). CDR1 and CDR2 (germline): DFQATT, SNEGSKA (reference sequence). The CDR3 has 14 amino acids. V dropped 5 bases and J dropped 0 bases, with 13 bases sitting between them. The CDR3 DNA reads as TGCAGTGCTCGACAGAACAACATGAACACTGAAGCTTTCTTT. As protein: CSARQNNMNTEAFF.

This clonotype was observed a single time. The rearrangement uses TRBV6-2 or TRBV6-3 and TRBJ2-4; 13 bases line up with TRBD2. Judging by the DNA end, TRBJ2-7 fits better; the J call may be wrong. CDR3 size: 18 residues. Germline lookup yields CDR1 MNHEY and CDR2 SVGEGT. DNA of the CDR3: TGTGCCAGCAGTCTAGGACTAGCGGGGGCCTACGGCTCTGGCGAGCAGTACTTC. Translation gives CASSLGLAGAYGSGEQYF.